Shown below are 24 T cell receptor beta chains from a single sample sequenced in a study of blood T cell repertoires in COVID-19. Sequencing was performed with immunoSEQ multiplex PCR; in TCRdb, only in-frame clones are kept and a portion is missing. The table records some 87,000 clones, about 79% of them present only once. The sequenced sample consisted of peripheral blood. All receptors derive from a human donor in a cohort sampled during active COVID-19.

This clone was observed a single time. The sample holds other DNA sequences that translate to the same CDR3. V and J are TRBV5-1 and TRBJ2-1; TRBD2 aligns across 9 bases. The CDR3 is made up of 15 amino acids. CDR1 and CDR2 from the germline V gene are SGHRS and YFSETQ. Trimming cost V 0 bases and J 6 bases; bases outside gene matches: 4. Here the CDR3 reads CASSLGAGGPNEQFF. CDR3 sequence (DNA): TGCGCCAGCAGCTTGGGTGCGGGGGGGCCCAATGAGCAGTTCTTC.

The V call is TRBV9, the J call TRBJ1-2; TRBD1 matches 8 bases. This CDR3 contains 12 residues. CDR1 and CDR2 from the germline V gene are SGDLS and YYNGEE. V gave up 4 bases and J gave up 10 bases; unmatched junction bases: 6. In nucleotides, the CDR3 is TGTGCCAGCAGCACCGGACAGGGAGTCTACACCTTC. This codes for CASSTGQGVYTF.

This clone was observed many times. J is TRBJ1-1 and V is TRBV5-1, with D possibly matching TRBD1 (5 bases). There are 17 residues in the CDR3. Germline assignment: CDR1 SGHRS and CDR2 YFSETQ. The ends were cut back, 1 base at V and 0 bases at J, with 16 bases in the middle. The DNA of the CDR3 is TGCGCCAGCAGCTTGTTGGGCCAGGGCAGCATGAACACTGAAGCTTTCTTT. Translating it yields CASSLLGQGSMNTEAFF.

The J gene is TRBJ1-4, the V gene TRBV27; 11 bases fit TRBD1. This CDR3 region has 14 residues. Germline V gene lookup returns CDR1 MNHEY and CDR2 SMNVEV (reference sequence). J lost 8 bases, V lost 4 bases, and 3 bases had no gene match. The DNA for the CDR3 is TGTGCCAGCAGTTCGGGGACAGGGGGGGAAAAACTGTTTTTT. It specifies CASSSGTGGEKLFF.

This sequence joins TRBV7-2 and TRBJ2-4; 8 nucleotides line up with TRBD2. V shed 5 bases and J 6 bases; nucleotides not matched to a gene: 9. Germline loops: CDR1 SGHTA, CDR2 FQGNSA. CDR3 length: 15 amino acids. The CDR3 loop reads CASSPSGGGGNIQYF. In DNA form, the CDR3 reads TGTGCCAGCAGCCCATCGGGAGGGGGTGGAAACATTCAGTACTTC. Filled out from reference TRBV7-2 and TRBJ2-4, the complete variable domain reads GAGVSQSPSNKVTEKGKDVELRCDPISGHTALYWYRQSLGQGLEFLIYFQGNSAPDKSGLPSDRFSAERTGGSVSTLTIQRTQQEDSAVYLCASSPSGGGGNIQYFGAGTRLSVL.

This clone was seen a few times. The V call is TRBV10-3, the J call TRBJ2-7; 8 nucleotides align to TRBD2. The J segment lost 0 bases and the V segment lost 5 bases, leaving 6 bases of the junction unmatched. The CDR3 runs to 15 residues. Germline V gene data show CDR1 as ENHRY and CDR2 as SYGVKD. In DNA form, the CDR3 reads TGTGCCATCAGTCCGGGAGGGTTTGCCTCCTACGAGCAGTACGTC. Translation: CAISPGGFASYEQYV.

V gene TRBV28 combines with J gene TRBJ1-1; 7 bases match TRBD1. Germline-derived CDR1 and CDR2 are MDHEN and SYDVKM. The CDR3 consists of 15 residues. V lost 5 bases and J lost 1; bases outside the gene matches: 7. The DNA for the CDR3 is TGTGCCAGCAGTCCACACCGGACAGGGAACACTGAAGCTTTCTTT. It is translated as CASSPHRTGNTEAFF.

J is TRBJ2-7 and V is TRBV28, with 10 bases identical to TRBD1. V gave up 2 bases and J gave up 3 bases; unmatched junction bases: 1. Germline V gives CDR1 MDHEN, CDR2 SYDVKM. The CDR3 covers 14 residues. CDR3 amino acids: CASSLGDRGYEQYF. CDR3 DNA sequence: TGTGCCAGCAGTTTAGGGGACAGGGGCTACGAGCAGTACTTC.

V and J are TRBV11-3 and TRBJ2-1; D gene unclear. V was shortened by 8 bases and J by 9 bases, with 11 bases between the two germline ends. Germline lookup yields CDR1 SGHNT and CDR2 YENEEA. This CDR3 has 11 residues. CDR3 protein: CASAGFGEQFF. DNA of the CDR3: TGTGCCAGCGCCGGTTTTGGTGAGCAGTTCTTC.

The chain employs TRBV5-1 and TRBJ1-5; D perhaps matches TRBD1 (5 bases). CDR3 length equals 13 residues. CDR1 and CDR2 from the germline V gene are SGHRS and YFSETQ. V was pared by 2 bases and J by 6 bases, with 9 bases between. DNA for the CDR3: TGCGCCAGCAGCTTCCGGAGGGGTCAGCCCCAGCATTTT. Translation: CASSFRRGQPQHF.

This chain uses TRBV9 with TRBJ1-2, with TRBD1 as a possible D gene (6 bases). The CDR3 has 17 amino acids. The germline V gene has CDR1 SGDLS and CDR2 YYNGEE. The V and J ends lost 0 bases and 7 bases respectively, with 22 bases between them. CDR3 DNA sequence: TGTGCCAGCAGCGTAGGGCTTGGCGAGGGGGAATTTAGTGGCTACACCTTC. Protein product: CASSVGLGEGEFSGYTF.

The chain links TRBV3-1 (or the pseudogene TRBV3-2) to TRBJ1-2; 7 positions match TRBD1. Germline V gene sequence: CDR1 LGHDT, CDR2 YNNKEL (reference sequence). V gave up 6 bases and J gave up 8 bases; unmatched junction bases: 12. The CDR3 loop spans 14 amino acids. The CDR3 is CASSHEGARGGYTF. The CDR3 DNA reads as TGTGCCAGCAGTCACGAGGGGGCCCGCGGGGGCTACACCTTC.

V usage is TRBV6-1 and J usage is TRBJ1-2, with 9 bases that match TRBD1. After removal of 5 bases from V and 2 bases from J, the junction contained 9 bases not matched to a gene. Germline CDR1 is MNHNS and CDR2 is SASEGT. CDR3 length: 16 residues. In DNA, the CDR3 is TGTGCCAGCAGTCAAGGTCTCACAGGGGGCAACTATGGCTACACCTTC. It translates to CASSQGLTGGNYGYTF.

The sample holds one count of this clone. The rearrangement links TRBV18 to TRBJ2-5; a possible D gene is TRBD2 (6 bases). The V and J ends lost 1 base and 5 bases respectively, with 14 bases between them. The CDR3 extends over 15 amino acids. CDR1 is KGHSH and CDR2 is LQKENI in the germline V gene. DNA of the CDR3: TGTGCCAGCTCACCACAGGCAGGAGGAGGGGAGACCCAGTACTTC. Translation gives CASSPQAGGGETQYF.

J is TRBJ1-2 and V is TRBV29-1; TRBD1 might be the D (5 bases). Looked up from germline, CDR1 is SQVTM and CDR2 is ANQGSEA. The length of the CDR3 is 12 residues. V gave up 8 bases and J gave up 5 bases, with 15 bases separating them. CDR3 bases: TGCAGCCCCCGGGGGGGAAGATATGGCTACACCTTC. Translated, it gives CSPRGGRYGYTF.

This chain joins TRBV10-1 and TRBJ1-2, with 8 positions matching TRBD1. This CDR3 has 18 residues. Trimming at V came to 3 bases and at J to 2 bases, leaving 14 bases not matched to a gene. Per germline, CDR1 WNHNN and CDR2 SYGVQD (reference sequence). The CDR3 here is CASSEIICPGQENYGYTF. The CDR3, as DNA: TGCGCCAGCAGTGAAATCATTTGTCCGGGACAGGAGAACTATGGCTACACCTTC.

This clone was picked up many times. The V gene is TRBV2, the J gene TRBJ2-1; 7 bases agree with TRBD2. Germline CDR1 SNHLY, CDR2 FYNNEI. Losses at the gene ends were 6 bases for V and 2 bases for J; bases not matched to a gene: 10. CDR3 length: 16 amino acids. The DNA for the CDR3 is TGTGCCAGCAGGTCACTCGGGGGGATCCCCTACAATGAGCAGTTCTTC. Amino acid sequence: CASRSLGGIPYNEQFF. The whole variable domain, remainder taken from reference TRBV2 and TRBJ2-1, is EPEVTQTPSHQVTQMGQEVILRCVPISNHLYFYWYRQILGQKVEFLVSFYNNEISEKSEIFDDQFSVERPDGSNFTLKIRSTKLEDSAMYFCASRSLGGIPYNEQFFGPGTRLTVL.

This chain connects TRBV7-6 to TRBJ2-7; D perhaps matches TRBD2 (6 bases). V was trimmed by 1 base and J by 0 bases, leaving 10 bases between them. The germline CDR1 and CDR2 sequences are SGHVS and FNYEAQ. CDR3 length: 15 residues. CDR3 sequence reads: CASSLGAGSSYEQYF. The CDR3 DNA follows: TGTGCCAGCAGCTTAGGAGCGGGCAGCTCCTACGAGCAGTACTTC.

This clone is a singleton in its sample. The CDR3 DNA is TGTGCCATCAGTGAAGGTCGGGGTGGCTCCTACAATGAGCAGTTCTTC. This codes for CAISEGRGGSYNEQFF. The chain joins TRBV10-3 to TRBJ2-1; D is possibly TRBD2 (5 bases). The V and J ends lost 3 bases and 0 bases respectively, with 12 bases between them. This CDR3 is built from 16 residues. Germline CDR1 is ENHRY and CDR2 is SYGVKD.

V usage is TRBV6-5 and J usage is TRBJ1-2; D remains ambiguous. Per the germline V gene, CDR1 is MNHEY and CDR2 is SVGAGI. This CDR3 region has 13 residues. V dropped 6 bases and J dropped 6 bases, with 14 bases sitting between them. The CDR3 reads CASSRTPRDGYTF. The CDR3 DNA sequence: TGTGCCAGCAGCCGCACCCCCCGGGATGGCTACACCTTC.

V gene TRBV6-2 or TRBV6-3 combines with J gene TRBJ1-1, with 7 bases fitting TRBD1. From germline, CDR1 is MNHEY and CDR2 SVGEGT. V shed 6 bases, J shed 3 bases, and the junction held 4 bases outside the gene matches. The CDR3 sequence is 13 residues long. The CDR3, as DNA: TGTGCCAGCAGCGGACAGGTTTACACTGAAGCTTTCTTT. Its protein is CASSGQVYTEAFF.

This chain connects TRBV5-4 to TRBJ2-1; 15 bases agree with TRBD2. The CDR3 is made up of 16 amino acids. The ends lost 7 bases at V and 4 bases at J; junction bases unmatched: 6. CDR1 SGHNT and CDR2 YYREEE come from the germline V gene (reference sequence). The CDR3 coding sequence is TGTGCCAGCGGGCAGGGACTAGCGGGAGGTTACAATGAGCAGTTCTTC. Translating it yields CASGQGLAGGYNEQFF.

This clone was observed a few times. V and J are TRBV7-2 and TRBJ1-1, with a tentative D call TRBD1 (5 bases). The CDR3 totals 11 residues. CDR1 is SGHTA, CDR2 FQGNSA, per germline. V dropped 5 bases and J dropped 6 bases, with 7 bases sitting between them. CDR3 DNA: TGTGCCAGCAGCCCCAGGGCTGAAGCTTTCTTT. It yields the protein CASSPRAEAFF.

This chain uses TRBV6-4 with TRBJ2-1; 10 bases agree with TRBD2. Trimming at V came to 6 bases and at J to 8 bases, leaving 10 bases not matched to a gene. Germline lookup yields CDR1 MRHNA and CDR2 SNTAGT. The CDR3 has 15 amino acids. The CDR3 sequence is CASSRTSGKGDEQFF. In DNA form, the CDR3 reads TGTGCCAGCAGCCGTACTAGCGGGAAGGGTGATGAGCAGTTCTTC.